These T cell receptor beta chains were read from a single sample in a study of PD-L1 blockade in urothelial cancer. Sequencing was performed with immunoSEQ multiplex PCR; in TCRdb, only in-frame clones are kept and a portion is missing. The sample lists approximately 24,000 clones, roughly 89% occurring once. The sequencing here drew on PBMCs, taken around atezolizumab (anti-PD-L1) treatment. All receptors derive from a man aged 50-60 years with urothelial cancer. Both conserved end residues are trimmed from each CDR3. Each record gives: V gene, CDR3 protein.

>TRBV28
ASSTLAGAGETQY
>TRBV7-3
ASSLSREDGYT
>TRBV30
AWSVRSGSNQPQH
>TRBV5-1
ASSLASGGEQY
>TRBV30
AWTTGNSNQPQH
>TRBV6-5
ASRLGDRGPDTQY
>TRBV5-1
ASSSQGGNTDTQY
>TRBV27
ASSPVNRGNTIY
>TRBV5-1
ASSLATVNYGYT
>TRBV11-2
AGTGDTGELF
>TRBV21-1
ASTGGTEAF
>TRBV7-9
ASSPYWGVDTDTQY
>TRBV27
ASTPMGTGVGEAF
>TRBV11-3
ASSPDSWNTEAF
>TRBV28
ASSFGDRSRFSNTEAF
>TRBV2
ASSQRWGGEQF
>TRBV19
ASSIGQGRNSPLH
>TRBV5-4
ASSLEAGNYSPLH
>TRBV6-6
ASSYSRGINYEQY
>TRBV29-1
SVGEGVYEQY
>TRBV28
ASSFPGGAIGGYT
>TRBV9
ASSPGTATGELF
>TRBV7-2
ASSRDRRNTGELF
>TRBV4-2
ASSQKDRGPNRYGYT
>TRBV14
ASSQDIGTLPSGGATDTQY
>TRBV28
ASSFGDDDSGSSADTQY
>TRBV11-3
ASSSGQGAYEQY
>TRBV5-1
ASSLEGWQGGETQY
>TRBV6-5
ASSYSLVAQETQY
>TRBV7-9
ASSLGAYEQY
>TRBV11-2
ASRGAGGSGETQY
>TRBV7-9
ATLAGGQTGELF
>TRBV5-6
ASSPIGTAGAQETQY
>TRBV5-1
ASSFGTSRVYEQY
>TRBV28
ASSSGNPSDSPLH
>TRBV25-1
ASSEYMSGQMGHGYT
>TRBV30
AWSQRVADTQY
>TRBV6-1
ASGGTGGLEQY
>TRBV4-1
ASSQGLADTDTQY
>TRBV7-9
ASGGHPYT
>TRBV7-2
ASSPSGMKTYEQY
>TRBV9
ASSEVLAANEQF
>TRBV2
ASSVTGSIQETQY
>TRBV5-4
ASSFTGGTNEKLF
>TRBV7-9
ASSQRSQDEQY
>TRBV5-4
ASSSDRGDLYTEAF
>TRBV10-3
AISDWTGTGVYGYT
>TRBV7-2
ASSLFYEQY
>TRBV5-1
ASSADWVEYTGELF
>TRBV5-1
ASRSSGANVLT
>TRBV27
ASSLSRGQGNSEQF
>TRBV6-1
ASSGVATDTQY
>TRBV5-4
ASSYTGTTNTGELF
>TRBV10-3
AISESQGAYEQY
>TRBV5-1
ASSWTGVAGNTIY
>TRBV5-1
ASSYSGRTNNEQF